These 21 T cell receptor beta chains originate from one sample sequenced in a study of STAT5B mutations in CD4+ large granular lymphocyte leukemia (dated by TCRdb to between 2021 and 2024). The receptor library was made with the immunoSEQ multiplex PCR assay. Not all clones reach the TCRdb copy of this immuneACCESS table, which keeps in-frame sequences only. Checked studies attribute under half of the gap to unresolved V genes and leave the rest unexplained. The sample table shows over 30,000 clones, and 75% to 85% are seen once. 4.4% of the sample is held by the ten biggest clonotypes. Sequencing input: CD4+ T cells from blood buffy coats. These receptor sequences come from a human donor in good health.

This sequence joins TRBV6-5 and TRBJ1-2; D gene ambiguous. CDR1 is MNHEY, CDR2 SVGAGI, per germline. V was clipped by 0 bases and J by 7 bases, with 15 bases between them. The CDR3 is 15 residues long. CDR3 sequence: CASSYSGWAEGGYTF. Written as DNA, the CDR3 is TGTGCCAGCAGTTACTCAGGGTGGGCGGAGGGTGGCTACACCTTC.

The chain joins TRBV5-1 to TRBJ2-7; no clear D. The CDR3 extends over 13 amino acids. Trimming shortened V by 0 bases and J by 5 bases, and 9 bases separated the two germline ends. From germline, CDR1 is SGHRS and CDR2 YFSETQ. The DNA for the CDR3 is TGCGCCAGCAGCTTGGAGGTGGGGAACGAGCAGTACTTC. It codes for CASSLEVGNEQYF.

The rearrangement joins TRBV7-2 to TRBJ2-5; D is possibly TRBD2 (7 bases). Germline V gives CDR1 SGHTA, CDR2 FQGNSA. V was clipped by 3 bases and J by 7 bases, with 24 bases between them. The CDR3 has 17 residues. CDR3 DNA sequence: TGTGCCAGCAGCTTGAGTTCGAGCGGAGGGGGGGCGGGGACCCAGTACTTC. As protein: CASSLSSSGGGAGTQYF.

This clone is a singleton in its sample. The CDR3 region has the DNA TGCAGCGTTGAAGGGACGGAGGCCTACAATGAGCAGTTCTTC. Amino acid sequence: CSVEGTEAYNEQFF. The rearrangement links TRBV29-1 to TRBJ2-1; a weak D match, TRBD2 (5 bases). The length of the CDR3 is 14 residues. Trimming removed 1 base at V and 2 bases at J, with 9 bases between. Germline CDR1 is SQVTM and CDR2 is ANQGSEA.

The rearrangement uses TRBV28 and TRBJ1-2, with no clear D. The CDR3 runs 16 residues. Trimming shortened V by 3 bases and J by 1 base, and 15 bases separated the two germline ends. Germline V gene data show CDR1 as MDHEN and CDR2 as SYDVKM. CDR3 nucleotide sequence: TGTGCCAGCAGTTTGACACTCCACCAGAGTAACTATGGCTACACCTTC. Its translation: CASSLTLHQSNYGYTF.

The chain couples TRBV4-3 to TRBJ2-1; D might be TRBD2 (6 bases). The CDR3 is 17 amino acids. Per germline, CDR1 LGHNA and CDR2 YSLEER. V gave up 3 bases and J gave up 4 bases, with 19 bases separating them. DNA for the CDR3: TGCGCCAGCAGCCACACAACCACCGGGAGTTCTTACAATGAGCAGTTCTTC. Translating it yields CASSHTTTGSSYNEQFF.

CDR3 in DNA: TGTGCCAGCTCACCCCAGGACATGCATAAGCTGAACACTGAAGCTTTCTTT. Its protein product is CASSPQDMHKLNTEAFF. The chain has TRBV18 and TRBJ1-1; D might be TRBD1 (5 bases). The germline CDR1 and CDR2 sequences are KGHSH and LQKENI. V dropped 3 bases and J dropped 0 bases, with 17 bases sitting between them. The CDR3 contains 17 residues. The entire variable domain, with the rest obtained from reference TRBV18 and TRBJ1-1, is as follows: NAGVMQNPRHLVRRRGQEARLRCSPMKGHSHVYWYRQLPEEGLKFMVYLQKENIIDESGMPKERFSAEFPKEGPSILRIQQVVRGDSAAYFCASSPQDMHKLNTEAFFGQGTRLTVV.

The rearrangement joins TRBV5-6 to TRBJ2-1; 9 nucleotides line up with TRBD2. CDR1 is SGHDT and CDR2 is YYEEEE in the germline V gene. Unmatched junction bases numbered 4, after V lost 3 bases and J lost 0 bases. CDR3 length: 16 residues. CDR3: CASSYYSGSSYNEQFF. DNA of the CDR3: TGTGCCAGCAGCTACTATAGCGGGAGCTCCTACAATGAGCAGTTCTTC. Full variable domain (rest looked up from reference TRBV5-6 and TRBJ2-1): DAGVTQSPTHLIKTRGQQVTLRCSPKSGHDTVSWYQQALGQGPQFIFQYYEEEERQRGNFPDRFSGHQFPNYSSELNVNALLLGDSALYLCASSYYSGSSYNEQFFGPGTRLTVL.

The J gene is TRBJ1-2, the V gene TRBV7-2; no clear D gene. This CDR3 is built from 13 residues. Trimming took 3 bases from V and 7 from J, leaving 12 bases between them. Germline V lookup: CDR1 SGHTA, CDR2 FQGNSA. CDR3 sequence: CASSFDKGGGYTF. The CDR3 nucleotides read TGTGCCAGCAGCTTCGACAAGGGCGGTGGCTACACCTTC.

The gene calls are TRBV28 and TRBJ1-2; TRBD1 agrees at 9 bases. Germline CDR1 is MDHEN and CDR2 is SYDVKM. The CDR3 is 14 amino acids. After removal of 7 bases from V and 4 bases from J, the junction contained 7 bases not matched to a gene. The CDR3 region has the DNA TGTGCCAGCACCGGACAGGGGAGGCTCTATGGCTACACCTTC. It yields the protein CASTGQGRLYGYTF.

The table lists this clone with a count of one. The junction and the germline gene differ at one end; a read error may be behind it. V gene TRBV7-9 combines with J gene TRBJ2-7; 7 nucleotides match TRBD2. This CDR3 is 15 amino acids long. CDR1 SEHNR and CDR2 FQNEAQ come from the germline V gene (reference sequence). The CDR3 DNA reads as TGTGCCAGCAGCTTAGCAGCGGGATCGAACTACGGGCAGTACTTC. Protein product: CASSLAAGSNYGQYF.

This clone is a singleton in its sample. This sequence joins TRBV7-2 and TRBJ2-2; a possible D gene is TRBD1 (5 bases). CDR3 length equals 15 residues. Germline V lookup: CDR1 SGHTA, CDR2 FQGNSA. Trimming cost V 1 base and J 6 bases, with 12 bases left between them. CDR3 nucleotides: TGTGCCAGCAGCTTAGAACCAGCCAGGGCCGGGGAGCTGTTTTTT. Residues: CASSLEPARAGELFF.

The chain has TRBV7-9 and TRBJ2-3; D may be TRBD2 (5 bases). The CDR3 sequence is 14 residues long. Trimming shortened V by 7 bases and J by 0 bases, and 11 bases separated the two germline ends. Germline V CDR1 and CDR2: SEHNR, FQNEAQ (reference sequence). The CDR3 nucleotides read TGTGCCAGCACCGACCGGGAAAGCACAGATACGCAGTATTTT. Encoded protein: CASTDRESTDTQYF.

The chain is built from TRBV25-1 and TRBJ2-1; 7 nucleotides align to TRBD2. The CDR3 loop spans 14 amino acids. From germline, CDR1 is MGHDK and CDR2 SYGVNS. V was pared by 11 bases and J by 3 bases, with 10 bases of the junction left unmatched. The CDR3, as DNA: TGTGCCTCCCAGTGGGAGGGCTTCTACAATGAGCAGTTCTTC. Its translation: CASQWEGFYNEQFF.

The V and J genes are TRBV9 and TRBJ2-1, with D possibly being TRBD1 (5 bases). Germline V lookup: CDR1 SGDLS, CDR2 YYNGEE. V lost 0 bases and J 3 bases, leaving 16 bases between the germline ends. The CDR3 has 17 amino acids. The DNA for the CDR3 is TGTGCCAGCAGCGTAGAGGGGCTCAGACCCCTCTACAATGAGCAGTTCTTC. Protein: CASSVEGLRPLYNEQFF.

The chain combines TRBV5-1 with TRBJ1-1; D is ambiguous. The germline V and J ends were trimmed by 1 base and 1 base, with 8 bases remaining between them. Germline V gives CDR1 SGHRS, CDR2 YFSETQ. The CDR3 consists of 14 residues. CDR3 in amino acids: CASSLWGGNTEAFF. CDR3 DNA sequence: TGCGCCAGCAGCTTGTGGGGAGGGAACACTGAAGCTTTCTTT.

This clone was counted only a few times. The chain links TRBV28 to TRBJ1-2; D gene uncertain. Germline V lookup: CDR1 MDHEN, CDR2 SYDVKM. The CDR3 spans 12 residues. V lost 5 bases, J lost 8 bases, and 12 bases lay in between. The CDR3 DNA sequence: TGTGCCAGCAGTCGGACCTCGTTAGGCTACACCTTC. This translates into CASSRTSLGYTF.

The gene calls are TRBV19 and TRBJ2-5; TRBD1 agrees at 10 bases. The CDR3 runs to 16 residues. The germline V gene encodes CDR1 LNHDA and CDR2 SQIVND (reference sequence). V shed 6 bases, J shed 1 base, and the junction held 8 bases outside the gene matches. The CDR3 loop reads CASRPYGQGGQETQYF. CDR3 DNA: TGTGCCAGTAGACCTTACGGACAGGGGGGCCAAGAGACCCAGTACTTC.

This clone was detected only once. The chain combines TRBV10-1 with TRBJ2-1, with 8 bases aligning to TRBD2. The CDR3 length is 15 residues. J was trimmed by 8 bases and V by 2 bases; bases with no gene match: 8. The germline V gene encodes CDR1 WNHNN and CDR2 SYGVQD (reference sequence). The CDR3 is CASSELGTRGHEQFF. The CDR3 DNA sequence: TGCGCCAGCAGTGAGCTGGGGACTAGGGGCCATGAGCAGTTCTTC.

For the CDR3, the DNA is TGTGCCAGCAGTGACTCGAGGGCGGGGGAGCAGTTCTTC. It specifies CASSDSRAGEQFF. The rearrangement joins TRBV6-4 to TRBJ2-1, with a weak D call TRBD2 (6 bases). The CDR3 is 13 residues long. V gave up 0 bases and J gave up 10 bases, with 10 bases separating them. Germline V gene lookup returns CDR1 MRHNA and CDR2 SNTAGT.

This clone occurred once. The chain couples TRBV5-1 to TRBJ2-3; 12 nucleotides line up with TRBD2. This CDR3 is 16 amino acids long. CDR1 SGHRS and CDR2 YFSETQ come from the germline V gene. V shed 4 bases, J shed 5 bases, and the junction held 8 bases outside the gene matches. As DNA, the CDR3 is TGCGCCAGCAGCAGCTCTAGCGGGAGGGCCGTAGATACGCAGTATTTT. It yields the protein CASSSSSGRAVDTQYF.